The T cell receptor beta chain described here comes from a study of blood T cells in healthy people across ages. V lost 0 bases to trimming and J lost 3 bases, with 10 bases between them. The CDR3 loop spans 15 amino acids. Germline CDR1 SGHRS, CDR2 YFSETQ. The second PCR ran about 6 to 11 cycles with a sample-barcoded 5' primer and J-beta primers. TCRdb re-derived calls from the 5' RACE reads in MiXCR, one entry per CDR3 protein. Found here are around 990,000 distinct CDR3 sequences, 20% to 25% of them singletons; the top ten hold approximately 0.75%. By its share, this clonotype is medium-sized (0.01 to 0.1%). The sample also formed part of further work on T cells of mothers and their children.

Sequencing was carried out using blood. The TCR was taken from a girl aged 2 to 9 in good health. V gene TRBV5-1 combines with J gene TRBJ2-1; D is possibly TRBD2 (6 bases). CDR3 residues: CASSLDGGLYNEQFF. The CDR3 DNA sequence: TGCGCCAGCAGCTTGGACGGGGGACTCTACAATGAGCAGTTCTTC.